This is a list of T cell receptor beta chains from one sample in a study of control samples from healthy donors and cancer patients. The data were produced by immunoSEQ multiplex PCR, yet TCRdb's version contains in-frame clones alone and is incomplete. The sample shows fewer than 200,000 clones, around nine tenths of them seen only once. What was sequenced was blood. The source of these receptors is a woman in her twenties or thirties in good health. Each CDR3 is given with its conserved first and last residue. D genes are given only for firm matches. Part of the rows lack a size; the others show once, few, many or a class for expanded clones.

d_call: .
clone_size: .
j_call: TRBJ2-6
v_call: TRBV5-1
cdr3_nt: TGCGCCAGCAGCTTCGGAGACTCTGGGGCCAACGTCCTGACTTTC
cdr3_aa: CASSFGDSGANVLTF

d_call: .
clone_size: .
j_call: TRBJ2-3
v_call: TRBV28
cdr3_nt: TGTGCCAGCAGGGTGCGGGGAGATACGCAGTATTTT
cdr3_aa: CASRVRGDTQYF

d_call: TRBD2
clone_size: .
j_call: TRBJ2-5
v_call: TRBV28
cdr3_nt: TGTGCCAGCAGCAAGCGGGAGGGCGGGGAGACCCAGTACTTC
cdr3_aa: CASSKREGGETQYF

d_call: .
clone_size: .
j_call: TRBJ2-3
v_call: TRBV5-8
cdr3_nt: TGTGCCAGCAGCTTGGGGGATACGCAGTATTTT
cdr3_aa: CASSLGDTQYF

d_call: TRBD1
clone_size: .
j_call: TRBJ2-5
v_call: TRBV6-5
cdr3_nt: TGTGCCAGCAGACTCCTCGACAGGGGGCAAGAGACCCAGTACTTC
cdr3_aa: CASRLLDRGQETQYF

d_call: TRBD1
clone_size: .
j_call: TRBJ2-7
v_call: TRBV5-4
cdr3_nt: TGTGCCAGCAGCTTACAGGGGGTTGAATACGAGCAGTACTTC
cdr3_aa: CASSLQGVEYEQYF

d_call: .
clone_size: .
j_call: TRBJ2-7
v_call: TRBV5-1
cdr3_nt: TGCGCCAGCAGCGGCGCCGGTCAGTTCTACGAGCAGTACTTC
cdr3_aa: CASSGAGQFYEQYF

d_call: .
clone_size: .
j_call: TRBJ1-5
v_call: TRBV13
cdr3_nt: TGTGCCAGCAGCTTAGGCCTAGGTCGTCAGCCCCAGCATTTT
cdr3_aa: CASSLGLGRQPQHF

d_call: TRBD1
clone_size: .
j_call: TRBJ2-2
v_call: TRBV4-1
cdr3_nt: TGCGCCAGCAGCCTTCGTGGCGGGACAGGGAAGGAATGGGACACCGGGGAGCTGTTTTTT
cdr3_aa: CASSLRGGTGKEWDTGELFF

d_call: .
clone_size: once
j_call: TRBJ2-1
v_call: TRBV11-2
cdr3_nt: TGTGCCAGCAGCTCCCTCCAAGGGACACATGAGCAGTTCTTC
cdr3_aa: CASSSLQGTHEQFF

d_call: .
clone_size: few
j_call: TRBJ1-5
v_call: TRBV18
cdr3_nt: TGTGCCAGCTCACCAGGGTCAGGATACCCCCAGCATTTT
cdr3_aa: CASSPGSGYPQHF

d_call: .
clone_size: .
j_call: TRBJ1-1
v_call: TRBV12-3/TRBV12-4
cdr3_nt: TGTGCCAGCATCCGCCCGGGGGCTTATGAAGCTTTCTTT
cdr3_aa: CASIRPGAYEAFF

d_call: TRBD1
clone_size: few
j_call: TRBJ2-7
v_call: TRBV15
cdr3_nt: TGTGCCACCATCGACAGGGGAAGCTCCTACGAGCAGTACTTC
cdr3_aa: CATIDRGSSYEQYF

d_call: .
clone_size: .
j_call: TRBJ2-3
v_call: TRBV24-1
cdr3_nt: TGTGCCACCAGTGAGCGGGACCGCCTGGCAACAGATACGCAGTATTTT
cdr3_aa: CATSERDRLATDTQYF

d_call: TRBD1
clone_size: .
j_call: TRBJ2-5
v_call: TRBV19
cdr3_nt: TGTGCCAGTAGATCAGGGGGTAGAGAGACCCAGTACTTC
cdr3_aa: CASRSGGRETQYF

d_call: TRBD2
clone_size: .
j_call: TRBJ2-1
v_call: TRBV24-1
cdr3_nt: TGTGCCACCAGTGATGGAAGGAGCGGGAGGGCCTACAATGAGCAGTTCTTC
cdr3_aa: CATSDGRSGRAYNEQFF

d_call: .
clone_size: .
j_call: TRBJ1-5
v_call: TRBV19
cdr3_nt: TGTGCCAGTAAATTGGATGCTCTTGGCAATCAGCCCCAGCATTTT
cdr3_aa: CASKLDALGNQPQHF

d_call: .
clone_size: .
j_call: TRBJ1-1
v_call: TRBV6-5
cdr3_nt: TGTGCCAGCAGTTACACCGGCGCGAACACTGAAGCTTTCTTT
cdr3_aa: CASSYTGANTEAFF

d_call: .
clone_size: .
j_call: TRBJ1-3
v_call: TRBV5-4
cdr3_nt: TGTGCCAGCAGCTTGTATGGAGAAGGGAACACCATATATTTT
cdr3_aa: CASSLYGEGNTIYF

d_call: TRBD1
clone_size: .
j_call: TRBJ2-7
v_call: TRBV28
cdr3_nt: TGTGCCAGCAGTTTTGAGGGGGCCCTTACCTACGAGCAGTACTTC
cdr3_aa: CASSFEGALTYEQYF

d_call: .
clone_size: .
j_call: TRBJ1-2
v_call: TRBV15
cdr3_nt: TGTGCCACCAGCAGAGATTTTACACAGCTGACCTATGGCTACACCTTC
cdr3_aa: CATSRDFTQLTYGYTF

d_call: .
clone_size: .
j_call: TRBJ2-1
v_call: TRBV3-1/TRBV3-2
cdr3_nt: TGTGCCAGCAGCCAAACACATGAGCAGTTCTTC
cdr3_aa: CASSQTHEQFF

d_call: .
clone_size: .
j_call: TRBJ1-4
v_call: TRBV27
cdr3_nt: TGTGCCAGCAGCCCTAGCAAGAGGGGGGCGCGTGAAAAACTGTTTTTT
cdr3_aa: CASSPSKRGAREKLFF

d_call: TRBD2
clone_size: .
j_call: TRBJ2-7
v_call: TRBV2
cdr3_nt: TGTGCCAGCAAGTCCGGGACTAGCGGGAGGGAGGGGTGGGAGCAGTACTTC
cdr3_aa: CASKSGTSGREGWEQYF

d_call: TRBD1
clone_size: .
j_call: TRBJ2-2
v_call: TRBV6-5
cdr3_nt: TGTGCCAGCAGTCTACAGGGGGAATACACCGGGGAGCTGTTTTTT
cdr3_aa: CASSLQGEYTGELFF

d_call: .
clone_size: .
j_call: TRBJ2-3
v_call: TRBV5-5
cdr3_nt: TGTGCCAGCAGCTTTGAATTTCGACAGCGAGTCACAGATACGCAGTATTTT
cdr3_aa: CASSFEFRQRVTDTQYF

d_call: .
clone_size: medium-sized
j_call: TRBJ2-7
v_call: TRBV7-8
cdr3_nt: TGTGCCAGCAGCTTAGTTTGGACAGACGTCTACGAGCAGTACTTC
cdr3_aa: CASSLVWTDVYEQYF

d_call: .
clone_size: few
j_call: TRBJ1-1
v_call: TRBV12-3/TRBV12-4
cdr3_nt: TGTGCCAGCAGCTATCAGATGAACACTGAAGCTTTCTTT
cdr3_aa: CASSYQMNTEAFF

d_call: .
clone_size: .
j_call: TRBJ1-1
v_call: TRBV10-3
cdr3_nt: TGTGCCATCAGTGAGTCGGTTCTCAGGGACCTTATGAACACTGAAGCTTTCTTT
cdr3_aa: CAISESVLRDLMNTEAFF

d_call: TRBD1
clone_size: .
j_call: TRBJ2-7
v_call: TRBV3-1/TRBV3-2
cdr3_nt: TGTGCCAGCAGCCAAGATCGCCATGGACGGACAGGGATCTACGAGCAGTACTTC
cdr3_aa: CASSQDRHGRTGIYEQYF

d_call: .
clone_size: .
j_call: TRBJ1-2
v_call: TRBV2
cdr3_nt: TGTGCCAGCAGTGTGGGCATGCTTATTTTTTTC
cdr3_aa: CASSVGMLIFF

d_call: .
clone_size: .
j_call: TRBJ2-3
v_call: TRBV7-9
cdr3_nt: TGTGCCAGCAGCTTCATACTGACCCGAGGGACAGATACGCAGTATTTT
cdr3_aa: CASSFILTRGTDTQYF

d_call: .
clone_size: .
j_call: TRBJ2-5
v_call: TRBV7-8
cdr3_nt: TGTGCCAGCAGCCGGTGGGGGGTCTCCCAAGAGACCCAGTACTTC
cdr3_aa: CASSRWGVSQETQYF

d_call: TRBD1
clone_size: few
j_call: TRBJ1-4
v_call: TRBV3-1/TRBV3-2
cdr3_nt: TGTGCCAGCAGCCCGACAGGGGGTTTTGAAAAACTGTTTTTT
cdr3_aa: CASSPTGGFEKLFF

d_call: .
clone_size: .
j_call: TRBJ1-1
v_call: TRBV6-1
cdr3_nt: TGTGCCAGCAGGGAGGTAGTAGCTTTCTTT
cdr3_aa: CASREVVAFF

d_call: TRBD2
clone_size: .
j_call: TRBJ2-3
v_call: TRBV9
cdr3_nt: TGTGCCAGCAACCTCCCGGGACTAGCATCTGATACGCAGTATTTT
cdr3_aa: CASNLPGLASDTQYF

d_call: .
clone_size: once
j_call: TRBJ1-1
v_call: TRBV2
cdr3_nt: TGTGCCAGCAGTGCTGCCCCGACGGACACTGAAGCTTTCTTT
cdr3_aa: CASSAAPTDTEAFF

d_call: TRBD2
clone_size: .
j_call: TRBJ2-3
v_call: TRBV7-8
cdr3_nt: TGTGCCAGCAGCCCAGGACTAGCTGATACGCAGTATTTT
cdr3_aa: CASSPGLADTQYF

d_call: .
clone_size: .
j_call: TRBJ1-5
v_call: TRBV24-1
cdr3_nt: TGTGCCACCAGTGATTCTACCTCTCTATTCATGCAGCCCCAGCATTTT
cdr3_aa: CATSDSTSLFMQPQHF

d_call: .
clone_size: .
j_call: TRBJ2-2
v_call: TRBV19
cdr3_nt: TGTGCCAGTAGTATATCCCGGGACACCGGGGAGCTGTTTTTT
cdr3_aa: CASSISRDTGELFF

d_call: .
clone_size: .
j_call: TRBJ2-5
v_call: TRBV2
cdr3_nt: TGTGCCAGCAGTTCCGAGAGCGGATTAGGGGAGACCCAGTACTTC
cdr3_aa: CASSSESGLGETQYF

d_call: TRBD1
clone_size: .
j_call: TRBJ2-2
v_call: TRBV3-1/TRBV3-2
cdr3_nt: TGTGCCAGCAGCCCTACCGACAGGGTGAACACCGGGGAGCTGTTTTTT
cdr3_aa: CASSPTDRVNTGELFF

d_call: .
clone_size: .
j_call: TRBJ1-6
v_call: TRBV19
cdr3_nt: TGTGCCAGTAGCCCCCAGTGGAATTCACCCCTCCACTTT
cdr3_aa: CASSPQWNSPLHF

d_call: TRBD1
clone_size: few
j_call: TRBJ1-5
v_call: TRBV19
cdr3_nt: TGTGCCAGTGAACAGGGGGCAGGCCAGCCCCAGCATTTT
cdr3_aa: CASEQGAGQPQHF

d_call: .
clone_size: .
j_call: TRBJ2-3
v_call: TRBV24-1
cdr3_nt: TGTGCCACCAGTGGATCGGACACCGGTTCGCGGGTAGGGCAGTATTTT
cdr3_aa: CATSGSDTGSRVGQYF

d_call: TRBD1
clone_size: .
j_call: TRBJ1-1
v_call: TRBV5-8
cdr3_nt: TGTGCCTGGACGACAGGGAGTTACACTGAAGCTTTCTTT
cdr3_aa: CAWTTGSYTEAFF

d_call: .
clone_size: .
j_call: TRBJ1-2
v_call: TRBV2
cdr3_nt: TGTGCCAGCAGTGATCCAGTAGCTAACTATGGCTACACCTTC
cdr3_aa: CASSDPVANYGYTF

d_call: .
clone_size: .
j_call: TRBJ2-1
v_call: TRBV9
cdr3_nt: TGTGCCAGCAGCGTTCAGGGTCGATCCCCAAATGAGCAGTTCTTC
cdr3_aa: CASSVQGRSPNEQFF

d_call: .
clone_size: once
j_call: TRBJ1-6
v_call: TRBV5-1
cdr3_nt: TGCGCCAGCAGCTTGGATGGTAGCCCAGATTCACCCCTCCACTTT
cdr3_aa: CASSLDGSPDSPLHF

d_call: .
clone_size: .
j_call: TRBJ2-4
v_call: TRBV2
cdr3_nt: TGTGCCAGCAGCTACAACTCAAGAAACATTCAGTACTTC
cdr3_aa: CASSYNSRNIQYF

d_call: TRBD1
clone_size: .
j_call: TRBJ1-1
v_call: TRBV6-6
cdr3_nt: TGTGCCAGCAGGACACCTGACAGGGTAGTTACTGAAGCTTTCTTT
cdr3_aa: CASRTPDRVVTEAFF

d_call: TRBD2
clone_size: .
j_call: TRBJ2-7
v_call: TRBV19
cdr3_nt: TGTGCCAGTAGTATGGTAGCGGGGAGAAACGAGCAGTACTTC
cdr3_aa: CASSMVAGRNEQYF

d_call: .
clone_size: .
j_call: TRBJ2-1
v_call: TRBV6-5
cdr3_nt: TGTGCCAGCAGTCGTCAACGTACTAGCGAGCAGTTCTTC
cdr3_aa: CASSRQRTSEQFF

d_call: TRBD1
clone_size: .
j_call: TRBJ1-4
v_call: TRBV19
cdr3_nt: TGTGCCAGTAGCATTACTGGGACAGGGAATGAAAAACTGTTTTTT
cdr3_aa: CASSITGTGNEKLFF

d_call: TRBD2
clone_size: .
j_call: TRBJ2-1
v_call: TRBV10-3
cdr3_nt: TGTGCCATCAGTCCTAGGACTAGCGGAGGATACAATGAGCAGTTCTTC
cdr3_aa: CAISPRTSGGYNEQFF

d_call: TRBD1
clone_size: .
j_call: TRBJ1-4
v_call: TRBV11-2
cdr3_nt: TGTGCCAGCAGCCCCGGACAGGCCAGGCGTGAAAAACTGTTTTTT
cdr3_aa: CASSPGQARREKLFF

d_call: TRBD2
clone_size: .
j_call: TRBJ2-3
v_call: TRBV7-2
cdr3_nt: TGTGCCAGCAGCCTCGTCCTGTCGGGACTAGTGGGGTCAGATACGCAGTATTTT
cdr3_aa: CASSLVLSGLVGSDTQYF

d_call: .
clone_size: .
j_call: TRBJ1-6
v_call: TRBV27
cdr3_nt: TGTGCCAGCTGGGGAAGGGGCCCTAATTCACCCCTCCACTTT
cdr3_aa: CASWGRGPNSPLHF

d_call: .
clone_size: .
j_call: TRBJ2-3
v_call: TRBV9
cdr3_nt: TGTGCCAGCAGCGCTGGGGGCACAGATACGCAGTATTTT
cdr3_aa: CASSAGGTDTQYF

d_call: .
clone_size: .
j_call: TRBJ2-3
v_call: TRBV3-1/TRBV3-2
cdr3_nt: TGTGCCAGCGGGGAGACTAGTCCAGATACGCAGTATTTT
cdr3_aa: CASGETSPDTQYF